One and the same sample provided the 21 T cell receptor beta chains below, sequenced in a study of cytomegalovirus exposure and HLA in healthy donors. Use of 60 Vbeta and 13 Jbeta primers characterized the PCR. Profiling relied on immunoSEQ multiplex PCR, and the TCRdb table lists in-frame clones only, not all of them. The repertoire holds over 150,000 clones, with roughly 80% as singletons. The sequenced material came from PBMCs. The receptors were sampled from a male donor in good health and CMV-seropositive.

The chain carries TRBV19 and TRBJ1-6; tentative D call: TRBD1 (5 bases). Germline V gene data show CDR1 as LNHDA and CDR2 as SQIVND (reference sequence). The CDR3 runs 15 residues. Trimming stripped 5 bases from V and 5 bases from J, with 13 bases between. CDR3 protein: CASSAGGVNNSPLHF. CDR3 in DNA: TGTGCCAGTAGTGCCGGGGGAGTCAATAATTCACCCCTCCACTTT.

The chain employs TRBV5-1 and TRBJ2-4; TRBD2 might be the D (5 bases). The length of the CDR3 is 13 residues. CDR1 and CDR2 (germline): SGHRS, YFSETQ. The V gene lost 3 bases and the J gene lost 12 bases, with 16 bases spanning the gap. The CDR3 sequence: CASSSSGSTSQYF. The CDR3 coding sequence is TGCGCCAGCAGCTCGTCGGGGTCCACTAGTCAGTACTTC.

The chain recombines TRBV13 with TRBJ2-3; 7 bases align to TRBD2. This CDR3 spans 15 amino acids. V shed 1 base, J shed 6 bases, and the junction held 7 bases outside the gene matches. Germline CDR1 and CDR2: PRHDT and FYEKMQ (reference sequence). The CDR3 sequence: CASSLEGGRFDTQYF. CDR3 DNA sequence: TGTGCCAGCAGCTTAGAGGGCGGGAGATTCGATACGCAGTATTTT. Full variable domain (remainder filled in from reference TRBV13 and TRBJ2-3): AAGVIQSPRHLIKEKRETATLKCYPIPRHDTVYWYQQGPGQDPQFLISFYEKMQSDKGSIPDRFSAQQFSDYHSELNMSSLELGDSALYFCASSLEGGRFDTQYFGPGTRLTVL.

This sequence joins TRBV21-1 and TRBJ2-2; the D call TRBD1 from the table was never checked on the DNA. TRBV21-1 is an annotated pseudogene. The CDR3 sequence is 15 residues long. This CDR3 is CASSKVQGYTGELFF. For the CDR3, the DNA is TGTGCCAGCAGCAAAGTTCAGGGGTACACCGGGGAGCTGTTTTTT.

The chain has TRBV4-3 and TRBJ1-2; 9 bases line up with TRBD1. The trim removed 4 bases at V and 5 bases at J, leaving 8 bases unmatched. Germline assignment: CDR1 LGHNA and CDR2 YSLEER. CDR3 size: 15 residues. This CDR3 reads CASSREQGARYGYTF. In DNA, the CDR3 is TGCGCCAGCAGCCGCGAACAGGGGGCGAGGTATGGCTACACCTTC.

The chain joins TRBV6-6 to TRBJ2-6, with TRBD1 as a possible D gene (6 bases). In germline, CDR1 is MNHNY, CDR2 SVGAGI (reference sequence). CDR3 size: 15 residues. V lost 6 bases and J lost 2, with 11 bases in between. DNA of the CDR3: TGTGCCAGCAGCCTCACAGGGACTGGGGCCAACGTCCTGACTTTC. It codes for CASSLTGTGANVLTF.

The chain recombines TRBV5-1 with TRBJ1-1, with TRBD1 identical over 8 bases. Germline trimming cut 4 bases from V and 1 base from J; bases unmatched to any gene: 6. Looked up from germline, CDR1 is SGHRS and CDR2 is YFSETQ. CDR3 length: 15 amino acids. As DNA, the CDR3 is TGCGCCAGCAGCCCTAGACAGGGGACGAACACTGAAGCTTTCTTT. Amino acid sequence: CASSPRQGTNTEAFF.

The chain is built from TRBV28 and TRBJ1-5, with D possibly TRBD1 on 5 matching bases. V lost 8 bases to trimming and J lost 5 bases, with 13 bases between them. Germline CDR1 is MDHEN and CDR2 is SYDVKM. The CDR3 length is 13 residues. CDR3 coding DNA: TGTGCCAGCCACGGGGGTGCCTATCAGCCCCAGCATTTT. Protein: CASHGGAYQPQHF. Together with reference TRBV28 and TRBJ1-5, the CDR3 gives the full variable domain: DVKVTQSSRYLVKRTGEKVFLECVQDMDHENMFWYRQDPGLGLRLIYFSYDVKMKEKGDIPEGYSVSREKKERFSLILESASTNQTSMYLCASHGGAYQPQHFGDGTRLSIL.

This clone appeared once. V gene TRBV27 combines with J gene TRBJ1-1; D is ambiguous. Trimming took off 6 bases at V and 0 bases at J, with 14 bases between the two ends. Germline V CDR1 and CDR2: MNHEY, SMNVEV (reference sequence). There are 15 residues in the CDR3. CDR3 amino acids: CASSGSGYMNTEAFF. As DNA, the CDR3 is TGTGCCAGCAGCGGATCGGGGTACATGAACACTGAAGCTTTCTTT.

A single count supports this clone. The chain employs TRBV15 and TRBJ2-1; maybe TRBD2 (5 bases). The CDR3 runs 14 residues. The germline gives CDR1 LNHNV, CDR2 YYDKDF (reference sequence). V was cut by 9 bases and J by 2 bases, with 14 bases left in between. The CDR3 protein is CATRTSTAYNEQFF. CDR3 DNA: TGTGCCACTCGGACTTCCACAGCCTACAATGAGCAGTTCTTC.

In nucleotides, the CDR3 is TGTGCCAGCAGTTTCGGTGCGGCCCGAATGAACACTGAAGCTTTCTTT. It is translated as CASSFGAARMNTEAFF. The chain uses TRBV28 and TRBJ1-1; D is ambiguous. This CDR3 is 16 amino acids long. V lost 3 bases to trimming and J lost 0 bases, with 14 bases between them. Germline CDR1 reads MDHEN; CDR2 reads SYDVKM. Variable domain in full (rest from reference TRBV28 and TRBJ1-1): DVKVTQSSRYLVKRTGEKVFLECVQDMDHENMFWYRQDPGLGLRLIYFSYDVKMKEKGDIPEGYSVSREKKERFSLILESASTNQTSMYLCASSFGAARMNTEAFFGQGTRLTVV.

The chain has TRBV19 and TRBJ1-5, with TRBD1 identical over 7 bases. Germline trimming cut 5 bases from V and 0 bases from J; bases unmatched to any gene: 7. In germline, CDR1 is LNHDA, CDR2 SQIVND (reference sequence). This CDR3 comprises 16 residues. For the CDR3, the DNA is TGTGCCAGTAGTCCCCCCAGGGGGATTAGCAATCAGCCCCAGCATTTT. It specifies CASSPPRGISNQPQHF. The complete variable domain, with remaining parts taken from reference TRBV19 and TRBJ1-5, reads DGGITQSPKYLFRKEGQNVTLSCEQNLNHDAMYWYRQDPGQGLRLIYYSQIVNDFQKGDIAEGYSVSREKKESFPLTVTSAQKNPTAFYLCASSPPRGISNQPQHFGDGTRLSIL.

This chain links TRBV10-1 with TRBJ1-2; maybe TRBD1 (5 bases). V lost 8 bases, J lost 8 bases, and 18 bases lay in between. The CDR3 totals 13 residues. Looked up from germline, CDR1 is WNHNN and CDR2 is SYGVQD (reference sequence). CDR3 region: CASSMGGSGGYTF. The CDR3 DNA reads TGCGCCAGCTCTATGGGGGGGTCCGGCGGCTACACCTTC.

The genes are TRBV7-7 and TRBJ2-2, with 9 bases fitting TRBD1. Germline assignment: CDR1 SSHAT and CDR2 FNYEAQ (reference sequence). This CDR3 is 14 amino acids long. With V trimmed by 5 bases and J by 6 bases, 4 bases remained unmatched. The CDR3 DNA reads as TGTGCCAGCAGCAAAGACAGGGGGTCCGGGGAGCTGTTTTTT. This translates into CASSKDRGSGELFF. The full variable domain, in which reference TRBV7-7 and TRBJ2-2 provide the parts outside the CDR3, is GAGVSQSPRYKVTKRGQDVTLRCDPISSHATLYWYQQALGQGPEFLTYFNYEAQPDKSGLPSDRFSAERPEGSISTLTIQRTEQRDSAMYRCASSKDRGSGELFFGEGSRLTVL.

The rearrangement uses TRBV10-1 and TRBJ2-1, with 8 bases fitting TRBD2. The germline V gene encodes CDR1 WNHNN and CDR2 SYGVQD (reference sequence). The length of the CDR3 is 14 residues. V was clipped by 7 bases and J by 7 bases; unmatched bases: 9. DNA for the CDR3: TGCGCCAGCAATACGGGAGGGCCCTCAAATGAGCAGTTCTTC. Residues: CASNTGGPSNEQFF.

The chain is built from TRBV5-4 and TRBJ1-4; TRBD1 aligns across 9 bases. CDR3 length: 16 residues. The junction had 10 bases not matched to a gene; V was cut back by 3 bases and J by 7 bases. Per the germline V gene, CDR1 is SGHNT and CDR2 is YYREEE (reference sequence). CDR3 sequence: CASSSSVGTGSEKLFF. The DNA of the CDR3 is TGTGCCAGCAGCTCGTCGGTGGGGACAGGGAGTGAAAAACTGTTTTTT.

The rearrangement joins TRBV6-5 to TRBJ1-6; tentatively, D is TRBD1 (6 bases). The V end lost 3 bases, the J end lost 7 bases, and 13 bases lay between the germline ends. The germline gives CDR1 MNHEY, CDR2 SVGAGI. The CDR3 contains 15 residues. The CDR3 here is CASSYWSGANSPLHF. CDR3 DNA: TGTGCCAGCAGTTATTGGTCAGGGGCGAATTCACCCCTCCACTTT.

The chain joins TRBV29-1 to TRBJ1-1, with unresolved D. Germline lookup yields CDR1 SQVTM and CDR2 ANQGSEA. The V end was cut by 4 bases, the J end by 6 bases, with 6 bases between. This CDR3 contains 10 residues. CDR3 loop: CSVGEAEAFF. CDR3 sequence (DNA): TGCAGCGTTGGTGAGGCTGAAGCTTTCTTT.

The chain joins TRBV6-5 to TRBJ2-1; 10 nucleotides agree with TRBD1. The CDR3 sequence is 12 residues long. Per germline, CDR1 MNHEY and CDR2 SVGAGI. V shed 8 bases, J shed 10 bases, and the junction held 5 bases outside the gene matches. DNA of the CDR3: TGTGCCAGCCGACAGGGGGCGAGGGAGCAGTTCTTC. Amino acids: CASRQGAREQFF.

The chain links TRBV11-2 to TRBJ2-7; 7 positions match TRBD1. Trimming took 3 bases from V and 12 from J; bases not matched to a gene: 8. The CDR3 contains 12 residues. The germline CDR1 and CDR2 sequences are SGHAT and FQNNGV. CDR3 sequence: CASSFVSRDRYF. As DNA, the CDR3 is TGTGCCAGCAGCTTTGTCTCCCGGGACAGGTACTTC.

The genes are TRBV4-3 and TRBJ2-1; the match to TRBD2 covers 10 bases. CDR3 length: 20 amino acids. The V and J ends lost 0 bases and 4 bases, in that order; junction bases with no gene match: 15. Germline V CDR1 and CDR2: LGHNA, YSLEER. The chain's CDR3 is CASSQDSASGSFPFYNEQFF. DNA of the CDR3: TGCGCCAGCAGCCAAGATTCCGCTAGCGGGAGTTTTCCCTTTTACAATGAGCAGTTCTTC.